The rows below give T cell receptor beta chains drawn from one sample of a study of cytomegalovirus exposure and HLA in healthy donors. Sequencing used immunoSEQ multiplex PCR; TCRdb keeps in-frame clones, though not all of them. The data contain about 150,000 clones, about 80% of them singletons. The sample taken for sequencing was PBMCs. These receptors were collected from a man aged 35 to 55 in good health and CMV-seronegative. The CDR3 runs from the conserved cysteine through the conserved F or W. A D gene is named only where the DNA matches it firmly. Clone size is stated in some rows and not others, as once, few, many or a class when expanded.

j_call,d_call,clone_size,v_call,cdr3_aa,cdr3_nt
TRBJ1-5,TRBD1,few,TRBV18,CASSQQGRTGVNQPQHF,TGTGCCAGCTCACAACAAGGGAGGACAGGGGTTAATCAGCCCCAGCATTTT
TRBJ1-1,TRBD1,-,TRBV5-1,CASTDGQVIGNTEAFF,TGCGCCAGCACCGACGGACAGGTCATTGGCAACACTGAAGCTTTCTTT
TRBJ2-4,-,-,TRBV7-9,CASSLGGRNRFLAKNSQYF,TGTGCCAGCAGCTTAGGTGGCAGGAACAGGTTTTTAGCCAAAAACAGTCAGTACTTC
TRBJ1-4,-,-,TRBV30,CALGAPGSQSREKLFF,TGTGCCTTGGGGGCCCCGGGTTCCCAAAGTCGCGAAAAACTGTTTTTT
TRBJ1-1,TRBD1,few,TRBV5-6,CASSYYRGTEAFF,TGTGCCAGCAGCTATTACAGGGGAACTGAAGCTTTCTTT
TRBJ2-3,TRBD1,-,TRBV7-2,CANQDRAWVDTQYF,TGTGCCAACCAAGACAGGGCTTGGGTAGATACGCAGTATTTT
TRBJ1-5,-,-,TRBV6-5,CASSYSGEGGNQPQHF,TGTGCCAGCAGTTACTCAGGGGAAGGAGGCAATCAGCCCCAGCATTTT
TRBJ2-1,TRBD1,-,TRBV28,CASTISQIGQGLYNEQFF,TGTGCCAGCACCATTTCGCAGATAGGACAGGGGCTCTACAATGAGCAGTTCTTC
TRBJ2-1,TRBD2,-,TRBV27,CASSLLAGGRYNEQFF,TGTGCCAGCAGTTTATTAGCGGGAGGGAGATACAATGAGCAGTTCTTC
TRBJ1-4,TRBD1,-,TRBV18,CASSRGQAEKLFF,TGTGCCAGCTCGCGGGGACAGGCGGAAAAACTGTTTTTT
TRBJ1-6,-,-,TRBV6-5,CASSYREGLHSPLHF,TGTGCCAGCAGTTACCGGGAAGGACTACATTCACCCCTCCACTTT
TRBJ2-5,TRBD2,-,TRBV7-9,CSSSFFYSGLAGAETQYF,TGTTCCAGCAGCTTCTTTTATTCTGGACTAGCGGGAGCAGAGACCCAGTACTTC
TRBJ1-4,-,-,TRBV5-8,CASSSRANEKLFF,TGTGCCAGCAGCTCCAGGGCGAATGAAAAACTGTTTTTT
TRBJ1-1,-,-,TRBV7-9,CASSLRQDTEAFF,TGTGCCAGCAGCCTCAGACAGGACACTGAAGCTTTCTTT
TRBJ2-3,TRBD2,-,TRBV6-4,CASSRSGERTDTQYF,TGTGCCAGCAGTCGTAGCGGGGAACGCACAGATACGCAGTATTTT
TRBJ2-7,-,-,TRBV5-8,CASSSGVGTYEQYF,TGTGCCAGCAGCTCAGGGGTGGGAACCTACGAGCAGTACTTC
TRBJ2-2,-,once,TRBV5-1,CASSLDRNTGELFF,TGCGCCAGCAGCCTCGACAGGAACACCGGGGAGCTGTTTTTT
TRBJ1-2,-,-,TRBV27,CASSLLSRGYGYTF,TGTGCCAGCAGTTTACTCTCACGGGGCTATGGCTACACCTTC
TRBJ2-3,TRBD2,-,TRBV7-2,CASSLKGLAGGDTQYF,TGTGCCAGCAGCTTGAAGGGACTAGCGGGTGGGGATACGCAGTATTTT
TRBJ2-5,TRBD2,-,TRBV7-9,CASSPLSGGYQETQYF,TGTGCCAGCAGCCCGCTGAGCGGGGGGTACCAAGAGACCCAGTACTTC
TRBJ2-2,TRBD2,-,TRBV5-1,CASSREAGRDTGELFF,TGCGCCAGCAGCCGGGAGGCGGGCCGGGACACCGGGGAGCTGTTTTTT
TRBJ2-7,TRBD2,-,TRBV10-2,CASTPEGLAGYEQYF,TGCGCCAGCACTCCGGAGGGACTAGCGGGGTACGAGCAGTACTTC
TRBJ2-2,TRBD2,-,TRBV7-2,CASSSLAGGTGELFF,TGTGCCAGCAGCTCTTTAGCGGGAGGGACCGGGGAGCTGTTTTTT
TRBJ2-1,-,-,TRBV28,CASSLNEQFF,TGTGCCAGCAGTCTCAATGAGCAGTTCTTC
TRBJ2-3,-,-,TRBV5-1,CASRTAGSSTDTQYF,TGCGCCAGCAGGACCGCAGGTTCATCCACAGATACGCAGTATTTT
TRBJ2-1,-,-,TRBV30,CAWSGLRGYNEQFF,TGTGCCTGGAGTGGGCTCAGAGGTTACAATGAGCAGTTCTTC
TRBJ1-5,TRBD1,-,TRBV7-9,CSSSQTGGASLDQPQHF,TGTTCCAGCAGCCAGACAGGGGGCGCGTCCTTGGATCAGCCCCAGCATTTT
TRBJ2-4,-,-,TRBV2,CASSEWRGSSKNIQYF,TGTGCCAGCAGTGAATGGCGTGGGAGTAGCAAAAACATTCAGTACTTC
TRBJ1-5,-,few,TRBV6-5,CASSLGGYQPQHF,TGTGCCAGCAGCCTGGGGGGGTATCAGCCCCAGCATTTT
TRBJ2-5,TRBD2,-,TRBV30,CAWSLGLAAKETQYF,TGTGCCTGGAGCCTCGGACTAGCGGCAAAAGAGACCCAGTACTTC
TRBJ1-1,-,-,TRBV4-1,CASSVLGAGTEAFF,TGCGCCAGCAGCGTACTCGGAGCGGGGACTGAAGCTTTCTTT
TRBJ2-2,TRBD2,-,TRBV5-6,CASSPVAGAATGELFF,TGTGCCAGCAGCCCGGTAGCGGGAGCGGCGACCGGGGAGCTGTTTTTT
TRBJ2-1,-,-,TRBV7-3,CASSPSQGTVYNEQFF,TGTGCCAGCAGTCCCTCACAGGGTACCGTCTACAATGAGCAGTTCTTC
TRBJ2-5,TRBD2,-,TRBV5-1,CASSLYVAGEETQYF,TGCGCCAGCAGCTTGTATGTAGCGGGAGAGGAGACCCAGTACTTC
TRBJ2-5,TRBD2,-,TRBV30,CAWSWLAGPQETQYF,TGTGCCTGGAGTTGGCTAGCGGGGCCGCAAGAGACCCAGTACTTC
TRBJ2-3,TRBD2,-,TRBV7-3,CASSAGTSGNTDTQYF,TGTGCCAGCAGCGCTGGGACTAGCGGAAACACAGATACGCAGTATTTT
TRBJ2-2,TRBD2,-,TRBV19,CASSKGTSGRAGELFF,TGTGCCAGTAGTAAAGGGACTAGCGGGAGGGCCGGGGAGCTGTTTTTT
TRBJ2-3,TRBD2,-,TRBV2,CASSRTRARDTQYF,TGTGCCAGCTCTCGGACTAGGGCCCGAGATACGCAGTATTTT
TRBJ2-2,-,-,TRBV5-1,CASSPQDRYTGELFF,TGCGCCAGCAGCCCGCAAGACAGGTACACCGGGGAGCTGTTTTTT
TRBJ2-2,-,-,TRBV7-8,CASSSLARTNTGELFF,TGTGCCAGCAGCTCCTTAGCCAGAACGAACACCGGGGAGCTGTTTTTT
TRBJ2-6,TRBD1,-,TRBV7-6,CASSRQGQGANVLTF,TGTGCCAGCAGCAGACAGGGCCAGGGGGCCAACGTCCTGACTTTC
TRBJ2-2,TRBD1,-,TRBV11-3,CASTSGTGGPGELFF,TGTGCCAGCACCTCCGGGACAGGGGGTCCCGGGGAGCTGTTTTTT
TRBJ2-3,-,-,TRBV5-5,CASSFTGDTDTQYF,TGTGCCAGCAGCTTTACCGGGGACACAGATACGCAGTATTTT
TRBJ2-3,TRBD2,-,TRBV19,CASSQREGTDTQYF,TGTGCCAGTAGTCAGCGGGAGGGCACAGATACGCAGTATTTT
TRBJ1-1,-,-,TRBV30,CAWHRPPRNTEAFF,TGTGCCTGGCACAGACCTCCAAGGAACACTGAAGCTTTCTTT
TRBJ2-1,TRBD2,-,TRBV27,CASSLMGLAGVEQFF,TGTGCCAGCAGTTTAATGGGTCTAGCGGGAGTAGAGCAGTTCTTC
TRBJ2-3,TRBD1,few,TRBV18,CASSPGTGSITDTQYF,TGTGCCAGCTCACCAGGGACAGGTAGTATCACAGATACGCAGTATTTT
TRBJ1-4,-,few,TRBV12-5,CAPTLRGKSNEKLFF,TGTGCTCCAACCCTACGGGGGAAGTCTAATGAAAAACTGTTTTTT
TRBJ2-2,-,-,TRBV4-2,CASSQDTGTGELFF,TGTGCCAGCAGCCAAGATACTGGCACCGGGGAGCTGTTTTTT
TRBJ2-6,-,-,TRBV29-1,CSVADSSGANVLTF,TGCAGCGTTGCGGACTCCTCTGGGGCCAACGTCCTGACTTTC
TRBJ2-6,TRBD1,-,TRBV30,CAWSPLERQGTGANGLTF,TGTGCCTGGAGTCCCCTCGAGAGACAGGGGACTGGGGCCAACGGCCTGACTTTC
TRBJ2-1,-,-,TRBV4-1,CASSQDPGSYNEQFF,TGCGCCAGCAGCCAAGATCCCGGGTCCTACAATGAGCAGTTCTTC
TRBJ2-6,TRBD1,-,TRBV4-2,CASSHYDRVEGANVLTF,TGTGCCAGCAGCCACTACGACAGGGTGGAAGGGGCCAACGTCCTGACTTTC
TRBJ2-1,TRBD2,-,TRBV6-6,CASSYSPSGSGNEQFF,TGTGCCAGCAGTTACTCGCCTAGCGGGAGCGGCAATGAGCAGTTCTTC
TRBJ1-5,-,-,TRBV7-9,CASSSHSSGNQPQHF,TGTGCCAGCAGCTCCCACAGCAGCGGAAATCAGCCCCAGCATTTT